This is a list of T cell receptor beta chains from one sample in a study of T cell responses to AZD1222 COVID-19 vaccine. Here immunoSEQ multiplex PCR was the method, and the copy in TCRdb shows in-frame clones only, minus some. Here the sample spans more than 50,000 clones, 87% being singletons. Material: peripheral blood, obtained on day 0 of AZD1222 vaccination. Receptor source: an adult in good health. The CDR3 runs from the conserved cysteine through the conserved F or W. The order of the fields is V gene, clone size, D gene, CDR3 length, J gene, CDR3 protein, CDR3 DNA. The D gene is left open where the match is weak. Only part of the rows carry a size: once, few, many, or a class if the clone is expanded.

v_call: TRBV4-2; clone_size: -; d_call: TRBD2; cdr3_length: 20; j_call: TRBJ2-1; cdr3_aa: CASSQFGGLAGTSSYNEQFF; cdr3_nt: TGTGCCAGCAGCCAATTCGGCGGGCTAGCGGGGACGAGCTCCTACAATGAGCAGTTCTTC
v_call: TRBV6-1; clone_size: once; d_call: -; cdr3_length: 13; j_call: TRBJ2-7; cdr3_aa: CASSEQGTHEQYF; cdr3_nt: TGTGCCAGCAGTGAACAGGGTACCCACGAGCAGTACTTC
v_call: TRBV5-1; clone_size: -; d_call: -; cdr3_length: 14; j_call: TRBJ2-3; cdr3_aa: CASSLTSSTDTQYF; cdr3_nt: TGCGCCAGCAGCTTGACGTCTAGCACAGATACGCAGTATTTT
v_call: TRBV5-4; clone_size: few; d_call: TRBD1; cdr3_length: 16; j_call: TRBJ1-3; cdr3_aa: CASSKGQGSSGNTIYF; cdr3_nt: TGTGCCAGCAGCAAGGGACAGGGATCCTCTGGAAACACCATATATTTT
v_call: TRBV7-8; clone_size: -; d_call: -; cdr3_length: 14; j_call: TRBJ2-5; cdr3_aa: CASSPRPSHETQYF; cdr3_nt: TGTGCCAGCAGCCCCAGGCCTAGCCACGAGACCCAGTACTTC
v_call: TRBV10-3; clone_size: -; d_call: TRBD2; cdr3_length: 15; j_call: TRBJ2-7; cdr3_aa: CAISGELAGNYEQYF; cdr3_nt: TGTGCCATCAGTGGCGAGCTAGCGGGGAACTACGAGCAGTACTTC
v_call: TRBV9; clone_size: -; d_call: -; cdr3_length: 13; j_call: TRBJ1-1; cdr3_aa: CASSILANTEAFF; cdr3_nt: TGTGCCAGCAGCATTCTGGCGAACACTGAAGCTTTCTTT
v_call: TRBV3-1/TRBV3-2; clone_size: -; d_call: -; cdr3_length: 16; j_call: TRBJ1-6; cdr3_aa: CASSQAGSGLASPLHF; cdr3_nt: TGTGCCAGCAGCCAAGCGGGATCGGGTCTCGCTTCACCCCTCCACTTT
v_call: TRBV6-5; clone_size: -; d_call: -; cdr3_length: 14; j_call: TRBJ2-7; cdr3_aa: CASSYSSQAYEQYF; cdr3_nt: TGTGCCAGCAGTTACTCAAGCCAGGCCTACGAGCAGTACTTC
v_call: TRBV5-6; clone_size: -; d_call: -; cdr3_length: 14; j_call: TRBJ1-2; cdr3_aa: CASSLLGPNYGYTF; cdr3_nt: TGTGCCAGCAGCCTTCTCGGCCCTAACTATGGCTACACCTTC
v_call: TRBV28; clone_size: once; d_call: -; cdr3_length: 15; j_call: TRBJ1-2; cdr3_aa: CASSPAGVGAYGYTF; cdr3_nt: TGTGCCAGCAGTCCAGCGGGGGTGGGCGCTTATGGCTACACCTTC
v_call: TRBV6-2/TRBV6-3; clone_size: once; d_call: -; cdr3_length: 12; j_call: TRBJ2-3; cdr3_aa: CASSESTDTQYF; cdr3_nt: TGTGCCAGCAGCGAGAGCACAGATACGCAGTATTTT
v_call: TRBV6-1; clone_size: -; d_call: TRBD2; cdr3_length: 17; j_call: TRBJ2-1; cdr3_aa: CASSESRTSGGYNEQFF; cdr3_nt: TGTGCCAGCAGTGAATCCCGGACTAGCGGGGGTTACAATGAGCAGTTCTTC
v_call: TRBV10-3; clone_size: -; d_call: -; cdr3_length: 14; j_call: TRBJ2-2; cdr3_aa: CAIERTLGTGELFF; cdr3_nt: TGTGCCATTGAAAGGACCCTGGGAACCGGGGAGCTGTTTTTT
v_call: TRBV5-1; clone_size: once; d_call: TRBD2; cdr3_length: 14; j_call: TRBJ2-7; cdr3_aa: CASSLGRGGSEQYF; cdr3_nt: TGCGCCAGCAGCTTGGGGCGGGGGGGCTCCGAGCAGTACTTC
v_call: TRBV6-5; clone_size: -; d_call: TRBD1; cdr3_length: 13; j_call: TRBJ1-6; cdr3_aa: CASSRQGNSPLHF; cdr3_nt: TGTGCCAGCAGCCGACAGGGGAATTCACCCCTCCACTTT
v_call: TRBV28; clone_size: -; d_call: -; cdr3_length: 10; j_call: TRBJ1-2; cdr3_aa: CASSSYGYTF; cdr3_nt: TGTGCCAGCAGTTCATATGGCTACACCTTC
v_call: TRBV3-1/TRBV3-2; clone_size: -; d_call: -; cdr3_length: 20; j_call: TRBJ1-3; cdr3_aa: CASSQDCGGGAGCRGNTIYF; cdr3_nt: TGTGCCAGCAGCCAAGATTGCGGAGGGGGAGCCGGTTGTAGGGGAAACACCATATATTTT
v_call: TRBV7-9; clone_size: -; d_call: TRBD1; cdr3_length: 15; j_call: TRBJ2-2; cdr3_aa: CASSFWTGDTGELFF; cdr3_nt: TGTGCCAGCAGCTTTTGGACAGGCGACACCGGGGAGCTGTTTTTT
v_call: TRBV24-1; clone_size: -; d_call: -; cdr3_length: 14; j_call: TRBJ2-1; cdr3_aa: CATRGRSSYNEQFF; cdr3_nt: TGTGCCACCAGGGGACGGAGCTCCTACAATGAGCAGTTCTTC
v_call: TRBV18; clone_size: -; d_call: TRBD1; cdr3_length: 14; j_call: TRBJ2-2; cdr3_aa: CASSLTGGTGELFF; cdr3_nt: TGTGCCAGCTCACTCACAGGGGGCACCGGGGAGCTGTTTTTT
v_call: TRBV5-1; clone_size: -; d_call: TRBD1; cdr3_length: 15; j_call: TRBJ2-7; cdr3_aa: CASSLGAGTVYEQYF; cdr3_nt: TGCGCCAGCAGCTTGGGGGCCGGGACAGTATACGAGCAGTACTTC
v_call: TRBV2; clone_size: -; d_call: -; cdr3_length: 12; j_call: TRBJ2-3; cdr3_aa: CASSEGDDTQYF; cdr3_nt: TGTGCCAGCAGTGAAGGGGATGATACGCAGTATTTT
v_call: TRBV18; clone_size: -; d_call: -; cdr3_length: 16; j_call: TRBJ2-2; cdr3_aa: CASSPWDGANTGELFF; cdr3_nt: TGTGCCAGCTCACCCTGGGACGGCGCGAACACCGGGGAGCTGTTTTTT
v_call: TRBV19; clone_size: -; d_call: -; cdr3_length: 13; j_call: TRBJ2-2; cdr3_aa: CASSIGYTGELFF; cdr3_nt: TGTGCCAGTAGTATAGGCTACACCGGGGAGCTGTTTTTT
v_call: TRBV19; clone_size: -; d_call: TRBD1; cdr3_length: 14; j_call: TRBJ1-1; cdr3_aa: CASSRGQGDTEAFF; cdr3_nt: TGTGCCAGTAGTAGAGGACAGGGGGACACTGAAGCTTTCTTT
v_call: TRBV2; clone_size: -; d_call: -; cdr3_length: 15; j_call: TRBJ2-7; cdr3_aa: CASSERSLPRYEQYF; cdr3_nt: TGTGCCAGCAGTGAAAGGTCTCTCCCCCGTTACGAGCAGTACTTC
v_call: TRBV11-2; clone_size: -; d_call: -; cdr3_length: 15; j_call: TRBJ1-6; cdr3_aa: CASSFGGGAGSPLHF; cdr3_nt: TGTGCCAGCAGCTTCGGAGGGGGGGCCGGTTCACCCCTCCACTTT
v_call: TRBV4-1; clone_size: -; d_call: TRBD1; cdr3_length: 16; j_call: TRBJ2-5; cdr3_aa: CASSQVTGQGEETQYF; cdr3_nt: TGCGCCAGCAGCCAGGTTACGGGACAGGGGGAAGAGACCCAGTACTTC
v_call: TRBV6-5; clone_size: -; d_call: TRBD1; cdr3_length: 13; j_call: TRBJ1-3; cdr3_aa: CASTGQGGNTIYF; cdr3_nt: TGTGCCAGCACCGGACAGGGTGGAAACACCATATATTTT
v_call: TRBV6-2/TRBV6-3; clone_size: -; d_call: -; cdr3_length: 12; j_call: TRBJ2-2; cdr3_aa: CASSYYPGELFF; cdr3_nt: TGTGCCAGCAGTTATTACCCCGGGGAGCTGTTTTTT
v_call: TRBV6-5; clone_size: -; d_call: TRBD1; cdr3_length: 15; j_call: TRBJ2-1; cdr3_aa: CASRPTGGPYNEQFF; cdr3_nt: TGTGCCAGCAGACCGACAGGGGGTCCCTACAATGAGCAGTTCTTC
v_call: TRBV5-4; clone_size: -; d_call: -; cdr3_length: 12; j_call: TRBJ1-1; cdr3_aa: CASSLGGRGAFF; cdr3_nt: TGTGCCAGCAGCTTGGGGGGGCGTGGTGCTTTCTTT
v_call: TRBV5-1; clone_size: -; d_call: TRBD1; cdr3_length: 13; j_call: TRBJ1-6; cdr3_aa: CASGQGADSPLHF; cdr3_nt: TGCGCCAGCGGACAGGGGGCAGATTCACCCCTCCACTTT
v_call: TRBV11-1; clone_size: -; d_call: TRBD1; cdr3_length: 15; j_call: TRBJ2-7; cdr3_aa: CASSSSTGSSYEQYF; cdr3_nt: TGTGCCAGCAGCTCCTCGACAGGGAGCTCCTACGAGCAGTACTTC
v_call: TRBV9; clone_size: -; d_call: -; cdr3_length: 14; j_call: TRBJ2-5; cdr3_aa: CASSVGQSLETQYF; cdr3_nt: TGTGCCAGCAGCGTAGGACAGTCGTTAGAGACCCAGTACTTC
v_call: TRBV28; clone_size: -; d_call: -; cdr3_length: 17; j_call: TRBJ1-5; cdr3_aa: CASSPQRRLYSNQPQHF; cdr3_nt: TGTGCCAGCAGCCCCCAACGTAGGCTCTATAGCAATCAGCCCCAGCATTTT
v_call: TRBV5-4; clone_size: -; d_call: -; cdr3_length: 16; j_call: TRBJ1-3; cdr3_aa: CASSRRDAGSGNTIYF; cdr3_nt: TGTGCCAGCAGCCGGAGGGACGCGGGCTCTGGAAACACCATATATTTT
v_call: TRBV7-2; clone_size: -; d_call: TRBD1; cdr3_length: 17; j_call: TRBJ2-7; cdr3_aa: CASSSPGQGMVGYEQYF; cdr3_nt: TGTGCCAGCAGCTCACCGGGACAGGGAATGGTGGGCTACGAGCAGTACTTC
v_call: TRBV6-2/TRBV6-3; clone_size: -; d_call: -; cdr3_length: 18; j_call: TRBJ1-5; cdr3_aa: CASSYRSAAGSGNQPQHF; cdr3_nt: TGTGCCAGCAGTTACCGGAGTGCTGCGGGCTCGGGCAATCAGCCCCAGCATTTT
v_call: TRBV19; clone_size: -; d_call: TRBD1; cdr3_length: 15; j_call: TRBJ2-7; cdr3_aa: CASSLIQDRGYEQYF; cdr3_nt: TGTGCCAGTAGTCTAATACAGGACAGGGGCTACGAGCAGTACTTC
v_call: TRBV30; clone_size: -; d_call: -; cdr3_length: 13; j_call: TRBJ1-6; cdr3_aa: CAWSVQEGPPLHF; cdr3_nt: TGTGCCTGGAGTGTACAAGAAGGTCCACCCCTCCACTTT
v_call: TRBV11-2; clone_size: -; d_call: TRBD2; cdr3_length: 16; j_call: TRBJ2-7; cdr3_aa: CASSPGRDSLWDEQYF; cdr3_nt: TGTGCCAGCAGCCCTGGGAGGGACTCACTATGGGACGAGCAGTACTTC
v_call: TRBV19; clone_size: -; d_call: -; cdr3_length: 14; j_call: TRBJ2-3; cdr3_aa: CASRSGTSTDTQYF; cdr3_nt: TGTGCCAGTCGGTCAGGGACCTCCACAGATACGCAGTATTTT
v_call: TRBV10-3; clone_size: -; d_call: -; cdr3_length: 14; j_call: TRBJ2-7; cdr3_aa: CAISPLLGSYEQYF; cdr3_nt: TGTGCCATCAGTCCCTTGTTAGGGTCCTACGAGCAGTACTTC
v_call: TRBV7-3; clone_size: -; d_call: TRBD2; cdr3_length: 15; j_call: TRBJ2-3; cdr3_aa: CASSLLAASTDTQYF; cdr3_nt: TGTGCCAGCAGCTTACTAGCGGCGAGCACAGATACGCAGTATTTT
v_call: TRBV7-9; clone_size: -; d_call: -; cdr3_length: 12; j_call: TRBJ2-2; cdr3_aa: CASSPLTGELFF; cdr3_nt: TGTGCCAGCAGCCCCCTTACCGGGGAGCTGTTTTTT
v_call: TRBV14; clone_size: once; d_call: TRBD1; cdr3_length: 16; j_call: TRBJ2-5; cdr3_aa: CASSLGQGSLPETQYF; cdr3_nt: TGTGCCAGCAGCCTAGGACAGGGGTCTTTGCCAGAGACCCAGTACTTC
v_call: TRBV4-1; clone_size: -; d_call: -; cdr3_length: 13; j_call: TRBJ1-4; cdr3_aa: CASSQEWSEKLFF; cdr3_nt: TGCGCCAGCAGCCAAGAGTGGTCAGAAAAACTGTTTTTT
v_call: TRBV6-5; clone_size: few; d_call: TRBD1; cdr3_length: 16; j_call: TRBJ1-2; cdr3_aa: CASSYTPPDRGSGYTF; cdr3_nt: TGTGCCAGCAGTTACACCCCCCCTGACAGGGGAAGTGGCTACACCTTC
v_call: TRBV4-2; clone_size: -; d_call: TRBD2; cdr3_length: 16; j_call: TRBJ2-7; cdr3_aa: CASSQETGGLSYEQYF; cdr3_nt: TGTGCCAGCAGCCAAGAGACGGGGGGGCTATCCTACGAGCAGTACTTC